The source of this T cell receptor beta chain is a study of blood T cell repertoires in COVID-19 (dated by TCRdb to the early 2020s). A note on the overall study: Samples covering the acute and convalescent phases of COVID-19 were provided by collaborators in the United States, Italy and Spain. HLA class I and class II types, where available, came from metadata supplied by the sample provider rather than from assay-based typing. The dataset comprised deeply sampled blood TCRbeta repertoires from subjects exposed to, actively infected with, or recovered from COVID-19. The samples were drawn from the first 160 participants of the ongoing ImmuneRACE study and from over a thousand subjects provided by 6 global collaborators. The prospective study material was composed of cDNA or gDNA derived from T cells, B-cell-depleted T cells, or PBMCs. Nearly every sample came with metadata listing a de-identified subject ID, COVID-19 status, age in years and sex. The repertoires were released in a freely available public database meant as a resource for research on the immune response to SARS-CoV-2. Results the study describes overall, beyond this receptor: The quantity of clinical and demographic metadata differed by source and by participant and was supplied without curation.

Collaborating institutions collected whole blood in K2EDTA tubes following their own protocols. Collaborator samples were shipped for TCRbeta analysis as frozen whole blood, isolated PBMCs, or DNA extracted from either sample type. For this clone: Its antigen target is currently unknown. Base qualities were left out, and no much larger clone turns up one base away.

The immunoSEQ Assay, a bias-controlled multiplex PCR, was used to amplify TCRbeta CDR3 regions from genomic DNA. The original pipeline was this. Nucleated cell counts per sample were estimated from amplification of reference gene primers within the assay. Sequence reads were collapsed and filtered to measure the absolute abundance of every unique TCRbeta CDR3 rearrangement. For each sample, productive Simpson clonality was calculated as the square root of Simpson's diversity index over productive rearrangements. In TCRdb, the immuneACCESS table is reduced to in-frame sequences with V and J assigned. These tables do not hold every clone; where another copy was compared, an unresolved V gene accounts for under half, and the others remain unexplained. For V, J and clone size, that table is used; D and trimming come from the DNA. The sample includes fewer than 20,000 clones, with about 88% observed a single time. Clones ranked in the top ten supply 20% to 25% of the sample.

Taken from cysteine to phenylalanine, the CDR3 has 16 residues. Left in the record is the CDR3 DNA by itself, 48 bases read in frame from the first base. Based on the germline V gene, the CDR1 and CDR2 sequences are MNHEY and SVGAGI. V lost 2 bases and J lost 3 bases; the stretch between them is 13 bases long. The sample comprised peripheral blood. This TCR came from a man aged 55 to 70 with acute or convalescent COVID-19. The chain was built from TRBV6-5 and TRBJ1-4, with a weak D call of TRBD1 (6 bases match). CDR3 reads: CASSYTLDSSNEKLFF. The bases are TGTGCCAGCAGTTACACGTTGGACAGTTCTAATGAAAAACTGTTTTTT.